Described below is a single T cell receptor beta chain sequence and its context. Regarding treatment: randomized to nivolumab then ipilimumab (arm A) or the reverse (arm B). DNA-damaging chemotherapy had not been given to any patient beforehand. Assay used: immunoSEQ multiplex PCR; TCRdb lists only in-frame clones, some missing. The table shows over 30,000 clones, with about 83% occurring only once. The CDR3 is 15 amino acids. The germline CDR1 and CDR2 sequences are MNHEY and SMNVEV (reference sequence). V was clipped by 6 bases and J by 3 bases; unmatched bases: 11. The data belong to a study of sequential checkpoint blockade in melanoma. Study-level information: Patients were randomized 1:1 to nivolumab-then-ipilimumab or ipilimumab-then-nivolumab first-line. After both sequences, patients received maintenance nivolumab.

The source is a human donor with melanoma. The sequencing here drew on CD8+ T cells sorted from blood (inferred from file names), taken from a patient given nivolumab and ipilimumab in sequence. The chain employs TRBV27 and TRBJ2-7, with 7 bases matching TRBD1. CDR3 sequence (DNA): TGTGCCAGCAGATTTGACGGGACAGCCTTCTACGAGCAGTACTTC. Protein: CASRFDGTAFYEQYF.